This TCR beta chain is drawn from a study of T cell changes during pregnancy in multiple sclerosis. The table came from immunoSEQ multiplex PCR; TCRdb's copy has only in-frame clones and leaves some out. Of 70,000 to 90,000 clones in the sample, 85% to 95% were seen once. Material: peripheral blood, obtained in the first trimester of pregnancy. This TCR came from a female donor with multiple sclerosis, enrolled in a pregnancy study.

CDR3 coding DNA: TGTGCCAGTAGTACTTCAGGTTTGGGGAGCACTGAAGCTTTCTTT. Encoded protein: CASSTSGLGSTEAFF. V is TRBV19 and J is TRBJ1-1, with D unclear. The CDR3 runs 15 residues. Trimming removed 4 bases from V and 4 bases from J, with 16 bases in between. Germline V gene lookup returns CDR1 LNHDA and CDR2 SQIVND (reference sequence).